This TCR beta chain came from a study of T-cell reconstitution after alpha-beta-depleted transplantation in children. The length of the CDR3 is 19 residues. The germline gives CDR1 KGHDR, CDR2 SFDVKD. V was shortened by 1 base and J by 3 bases, with 22 bases between the two germline ends. The TCRbeta library was prepared with unique molecular identifiers. TCRdb processed the PCR reads anew with MiXCR; each CDR3 protein has one entry. The data contain about 610,000 distinct CDR3 sequences, under 12% of them singletons. Sequencing was performed on PBMCs from the stem cell graft donor, taken from the stem cell graft. The chain carries TRBV24-1 and TRBJ2-3; possibly TRBD1 or TRBD2 for D (5 bases each). The receptor was isolated from a human donor who donated a stem cell graft to a child with acute myeloid leukemia. DNA of the CDR3: TGTGCCACCAGTGATTTATGGGACCGTAATCCAGGGATGACAGATACGCAGTATTTT. Translated, it gives CATSDLWDRNPGMTDTQYF.